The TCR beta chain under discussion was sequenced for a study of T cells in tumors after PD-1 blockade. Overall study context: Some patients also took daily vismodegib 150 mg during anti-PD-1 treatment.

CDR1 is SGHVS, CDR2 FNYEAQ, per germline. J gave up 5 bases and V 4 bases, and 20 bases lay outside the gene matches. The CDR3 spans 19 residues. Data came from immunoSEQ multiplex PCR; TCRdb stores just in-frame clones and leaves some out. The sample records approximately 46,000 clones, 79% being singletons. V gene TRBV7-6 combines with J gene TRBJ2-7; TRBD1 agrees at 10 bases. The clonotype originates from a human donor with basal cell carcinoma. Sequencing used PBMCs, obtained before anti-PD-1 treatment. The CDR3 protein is CASSSKGPFRTGGDHEQYF. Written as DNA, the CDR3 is TGTGCCAGCAGCTCAAAGGGCCCATTCAGGACAGGGGGGGACCACGAGCAGTACTTC.